This passage covers 24 T cell receptor beta chains from one sample sequenced in a study of shared clonotypes between healthy human individuals. Sequenced by immunoSEQ multiplex PCR; TCRdb stores in-frame clones only, minus some. This table holds some 1.5 million clones, around 97% found once. Sequenced material: naive CD4+ T cells sorted from blood. The subset: CD45RA+ positively selected. The receptor source for this set is a man aged 25 to 45 in good health.

V and J are TRBV19 and TRBJ2-7; 7 positions agree with TRBD2. Germline values: CDR1 LNHDA, CDR2 SQIVND (reference sequence). J was trimmed by 7 bases and V by 2 bases; bases with no gene match: 8. The CDR3 loop spans 14 amino acids. This CDR3 reads CASSIRLAIQEQYF. CDR3 coding DNA: TGTGCCAGTAGTATAAGACTAGCCATCCAAGAGCAGTACTTC.

For this clone: The identical CDR3 is also encoded by other nucleotide sequences in the sample. V is TRBV5-1 and J is TRBJ2-7; 7 nucleotides line up with TRBD1. The length of the CDR3 is 14 residues. Trimming removed 2 bases from V and 0 bases from J; junction bases left unmatched: 2. Germline assignment: CDR1 SGHRS and CDR2 YFSETQ. This CDR3 is CASSLGQDSYEQYF. In DNA, the CDR3 is TGCGCCAGCAGCTTAGGACAGGACTCCTACGAGCAGTACTTC.

The chain uses TRBV30 and TRBJ2-7; TRBD1 agrees at 10 bases. The CDR3 spans 18 residues. Germline lookup yields CDR1 GTSNPN and CDR2 SVGIG (reference sequence). The junction had 16 bases not matched to a gene; V was cut back by 1 base and J by 4 bases. CDR3 bases: TGTGCCTGGAGTGCTCTTACACGGACGACAGGGGGCAAGTACGAGCAGTACTTC. This translates into CAWSALTRTTGGKYEQYF.

This sequence joins TRBV7-3 and TRBJ1-1; no definite D call. The V gene lost 3 bases and the J gene lost 3 bases, with 8 bases spanning the gap. CDR1 is SGHTA and CDR2 is FQGTGA in the germline V gene. The CDR3 loop spans 13 amino acids. The CDR3 sequence is CASSLYADTEAFF. For the CDR3, the DNA is TGTGCCAGCAGCTTGTATGCGGACACTGAAGCTTTCTTT.

CDR3 sequence (DNA): TGTGCCAGCAGCGTTAATTATGTGTCAGGGCAGTACTTC. Translated: CASSVNYVSGQYF. The chain recombines TRBV9 with TRBJ2-7; the D is unclear. Trimming shortened V by 2 bases and J by 9 bases, and 15 bases separated the two germline ends. Looked up from germline, CDR1 is SGDLS and CDR2 is YYNGEE. This CDR3 spans 13 amino acids.

This rearrangement joins TRBV14 to TRBJ2-1; 7 nucleotides match TRBD2. V lost 5 bases to trimming and J lost 9 bases; unmatched junction nucleotides: 10. The length of the CDR3 is 14 residues. Germline V gives CDR1 SGHDN, CDR2 FVKESK. The chain's CDR3 is CASSSWAGRAEQFF. DNA of the CDR3: TGTGCCAGCAGCTCATGGGCGGGGAGGGCTGAGCAGTTCTTC.

The CDR3 nucleotides read TGTGCCAGCAGTCCACTCCTCAATGAGCAGTTCTTC. This encodes CASSPLLNEQFF. This chain links TRBV6-1 with TRBJ2-1; the D is unclear. This CDR3 is built from 12 residues. Trimming took 5 bases from V and 6 from J, leaving 8 bases between them. Germline CDR1 MNHNS, CDR2 SASEGT.

The rearrangement uses TRBV12-5 and TRBJ1-1; 9 positions match TRBD1. The CDR3 consists of 17 residues. V trimming: 0 bases; J trimming: 2 bases; junction bases outside the gene matches: 7. Germline lookup yields CDR1 LGHNT and CDR2 FRNRAP. The CDR3 here is CASGLVVGDRANTEAFF. The DNA for the CDR3 is TGTGCTAGTGGTTTGGTAGTAGGGGACAGGGCAAACACTGAAGCTTTCTTT.

The chain combines TRBV9 with TRBJ1-1; D possibly corresponds to TRBD1 (6 bases). The germline V gene encodes CDR1 SGDLS and CDR2 YYNGEE. Trimming took 1 base from V and 4 from J, leaving 11 bases between them. CDR3 length: 14 residues. In nucleotides, the CDR3 is TGTGCCAGCAGCGTAACAGGGCGCTCCACTGAAGCTTTCTTT. Protein sequence: CASSVTGRSTEAFF.

This clone has just one count. This sequence joins TRBV5-1 and TRBJ1-2; D might be TRBD1 (5 bases). Germline V CDR1 and CDR2: SGHRS, YFSETQ. This CDR3 has 14 residues. V shed 0 bases and J shed 8 bases, with 14 bases lying between them. This CDR3 reads CASSLARGVEGYTF. CDR3 nucleotide sequence: TGCGCCAGCAGCTTGGCGAGGGGCGTAGAAGGCTACACCTTC.

The chain has TRBV4-3 and TRBJ2-7; maybe TRBD2 (5 bases). The germline V and J ends were trimmed by 0 bases and 4 bases, with 10 bases remaining between them. Germline V lookup: CDR1 LGHNA, CDR2 YSLEER. CDR3 size: 14 residues. The DNA for the CDR3 is TGCGCCAGCAGCCAAGATATTAGCGTGTACGAGCAGTACTTC. This translates into CASSQDISVYEQYF.

This chain joins TRBV30 and TRBJ2-1; tentative D call: TRBD2 (6 bases). The V end lost 5 bases, the J end lost 8 bases, and 10 bases lay between the germline ends. The CDR3 is 11 residues long. Germline values: CDR1 GTSNPN, CDR2 SVGIG (reference sequence). The CDR3 DNA reads TGTGCCTGGGGGAGGCTTCATGAGCAGTTCTTC. As protein: CAWGRLHEQFF. Together with reference TRBV30 and TRBJ2-1, the CDR3 gives the full variable domain: SQTIHQWPATLVQPVGSPLSLECTVEGTSNPNLYWYRQAAGRGLQLLFYSVGIGQISSEVPQNLSASRPQDRQFILSSKKLLLSDSGFYLCAWGRLHEQFFGPGTRLTVL.

The gene calls are TRBV11-3 and TRBJ2-1; no reliable D call. The germline CDR1 and CDR2 sequences are SGHNT and YENEEA. The V gene lost 1 base and the J gene lost 8 bases, with 12 bases spanning the gap. The CDR3 runs 14 residues. CDR3 sequence: CASSLGGSPDEQFF. The CDR3 DNA reads TGTGCCAGCAGCTTAGGTGGTAGTCCGGATGAGCAGTTCTTC.

V gene TRBV18 combines with J gene TRBJ2-5; D unresolved. Between the trimmed V and J ends, which lost 3 bases and 5 bases, there was a span of 13 bases. This CDR3 comprises 14 residues. Germline CDR1 and CDR2: KGHSH and LQKENI. The CDR3 DNA reads TGTGCCAGCTCACCGGTAGGGTTGGGGGAGACCCAGTACTTC. Residues: CASSPVGLGETQYF.

This rearrangement joins TRBV5-4 to TRBJ2-3, with D unresolved. Deletions cut 0 bases from V and 0 bases from J, with 8 bases between. The CDR3 has 15 residues. The germline gives CDR1 SGHNT, CDR2 YYREEE (reference sequence). CDR3 region: CASSLERASTDTQYF. CDR3 DNA sequence: TGTGCCAGCAGCTTGGAAAGAGCCAGCACAGATACGCAGTATTTT.

The rearrangement joins TRBV7-8 to TRBJ2-7; the D is unclear. CDR3 length equals 15 residues. Germline assignment: CDR1 SGHVS and CDR2 FQNEAQ. V was clipped by 5 bases and J by 0 bases, with 14 bases between them. CDR3 protein: CASSLTPTISYEQYF. For the CDR3, the DNA is TGTGCCAGCAGCCTGACACCTACTATCTCCTACGAGCAGTACTTC. The complete variable domain, with remaining parts taken from reference TRBV7-8 and TRBJ2-7, reads GAGVSQSPRYKVAKRGQDVALRCDPISGHVSLFWYQQALGQGPEFLTYFQNEAQLDKSGLPSDRFFAERPEGSVSTLKIQRTQQEDSAVYLCASSLTPTISYEQYFGPGTRLTVT.

This chain links TRBV5-1 with TRBJ2-3, with D perhaps matching TRBD2 (5 bases). Germline CDR1 reads SGHRS; CDR2 reads YFSETQ. V shed 4 bases and J shed 0 bases, with 18 bases lying between them. This CDR3 contains 17 residues. The CDR3 loop reads CASSRGRESRSTDTQYF. The CDR3 bases are TGCGCCAGCAGCCGAGGGAGAGAGAGTCGTAGCACAGATACGCAGTATTTT.

The rearrangement uses TRBV4-1 and TRBJ1-5; the D is unclear. CDR1 and CDR2 from the germline V gene are MGHRA and YSYEKL. Trimming removed 0 bases at V and 4 bases at J, with 25 bases between. This CDR3 spans 20 amino acids. In nucleotides, the CDR3 is TGCGCCAGCAGCCAAGATGGCGGCATCCCGGGGAATATAAGGAATCAGCCCCAGCATTTT. The encoded protein is CASSQDGGIPGNIRNQPQHF.

The chain couples TRBV2 to TRBJ2-5; weak D call: TRBD1 (5 bases). The CDR3 runs to 14 residues. CDR1 SNHLY and CDR2 FYNNEI come from the germline V gene. V lost 4 bases to trimming and J lost 5 bases, with 14 bases between them. The DNA of the CDR3 is TGTGCCAGCAGTGGGTCAGGGTCCAGGGAGACCCAGTACTTC. It specifies CASSGSGSRETQYF.

This clone was recorded once. The chain has TRBV6-1 and TRBJ2-7; a possible D gene is TRBD1 (6 bases). V was clipped by 3 bases and J by 0 bases, with 12 bases between them. The CDR3 is made up of 15 amino acids. Looked up from germline, CDR1 is MNHNS and CDR2 is SASEGT. DNA of the CDR3: TGTGCCAGCAGTGATCCCCAGGGGAGCTCCTACGAGCAGTACTTC. Translated: CASSDPQGSSYEQYF.

Concerning this clone itself: At one end the junction does not follow the germline gene, possibly because of a read error. The chain joins TRBV5-4 to TRBJ2-6, with D maybe TRBD1 (6 bases). The CDR3 contains 16 residues. Germline lookup yields CDR1 SGHNT and CDR2 YYREEE (reference sequence). The CDR3 region has the DNA TGCGCCAGCAGCATACAGACAGGTGGTGGGGCCAACGTCCTGACTTTC. Encoded protein: CASSIQTGGGANVLTF.

Details on this clone: This CDR3 is also generated by other DNA sequences in the sample. J is TRBJ1-5 and V is TRBV9; no firm D call. Germline-derived CDR1 and CDR2 are SGDLS and YYNGEE. The CDR3 extends over 13 amino acids. V dropped 1 base and J dropped 1 base, with 3 bases sitting between them. As DNA, the CDR3 is TGTGCCAGCAGCGTATCGAGCAATCAGCCCCAGCATTTT. It is translated as CASSVSSNQPQHF.

The V gene is TRBV5-5, the J gene TRBJ1-4; 10 nucleotides line up with TRBD1. Germline V CDR1 and CDR2: SGHKS, YYEKEE (reference sequence). This CDR3 has 15 amino acids. V lost 0 bases and J lost 10; bases outside the gene matches: 6. CDR3 protein: CASSLGGTGARKLFF. The DNA for the CDR3 is TGTGCCAGCAGCTTGGGAGGGACAGGGGCGCGAAAACTGTTTTTT. Filled out from reference TRBV5-5 and TRBJ1-4, the complete variable domain reads DAGVTQSPTHLIKTRGQQVTLRCSPISGHKSVSWYQQVLGQGPQFIFQYYEKEERGRGNFPDRFSARQFPNYSSELNVNALLLGDSALYLCASSLGGTGARKLFFGSGTQLSVL.

The chain carries TRBV27 and TRBJ2-2, with 9 bases that match TRBD1. The CDR3 has 18 amino acids. Germline V CDR1 and CDR2: MNHEY, SMNVEV (reference sequence). Trimming at V came to 5 bases and at J to 4 bases, leaving 14 bases not matched to a gene. CDR3 sequence (DNA): TGTGCCAGCAGTACTAGTCCCACCGGGACAGGGTTCACCGGGGAGCTGTTTTTT. This encodes CASSTSPTGTGFTGELFF.